This entry features one TCR beta chain sequence. Its antigen is as yet unknown. Assay used: immunoSEQ multiplex PCR; TCRdb lists only in-frame clones, some missing. The sample lists 55,000 to 75,000 clones, around 82% occurring once. The data stem from a study of graft-versus-host responses after intestinal transplantation. Study as a whole: Anti-thymocyte globulin induction preceded about 3 years of tacrolimus and steroid maintenance in all recipients.

Germline CDR1 is GTSNPN and CDR2 is SVGIG (reference sequence). This CDR3 spans 17 amino acids. V lost 0 bases to trimming and J lost 0 bases, with 12 bases between them. Overall study findings and caveats: GvH clones detected in recipient marrow included some appearing first in ileum or blood. The study associated peak circulating GvH clone levels with early post-transplant HvG declines. Allografts from individuals with graft-donor T cell macrochimerism displayed high graft-versus-host to host-versus-graft clonal ratios.

The gene calls are TRBV30 and TRBJ1-6, with TRBD1 as a possible D gene (5 bases). This TCR derives from a human donor who was the organ donor for an intestinal transplant. This sample comprised unstimulated CD4+ T cells sorted from spleen or lymph node cells, obtained before transplant. CDR3 loop: CAWSVHRTSSYNSPLHF. The CDR3 bases are TGTGCCTGGAGTGTACACAGGACGAGCTCCTATAATTCACCCCTCCACTTT.